The rows below give T cell receptor beta chains drawn from one sample of a study of chemoradiotherapy in HPV16-positive cancers. Method: immunoSEQ multiplex PCR; TCRdb's copy keeps in-frame clones and lacks some. The sample carries 8,100 or so clones, around two thirds recorded once. The source material was tumor tissue, sampled from a patient who underwent chemoradiotherapy. The receptors were gathered from a human donor with HPV-associated anogenital cancer. Both conserved end residues are part of each CDR3. A D gene is named only where the DNA matches it firmly. Some rows have no size entry. The others give once, few or many, or a class for an expanded clone.

CDR3 protein	CDR3 DNA	clone size	J gene	D gene	V gene
CASSAAPTHVDTQYF	TGTGCCAGCAGCGCCGCCCCGACACACGTAGATACGCAGTATTTT	-	TRBJ2-3	-	TRBV28
CASNPAGASTDTQYF	TGTGCCAGCAACCCTGCGGGTGCTAGCACAGATACGCAGTATTTT	-	TRBJ2-3	-	TRBV2
CASSEEIQGSGNTIYF	TGTGCCAGCAGCGAAGAAATACAGGGGTCTGGAAACACCATATATTTT	-	TRBJ1-3	TRBD1	TRBV9
CASSPGTYNEQFF	TGTGCCAGCTCACCAGGGACGTACAATGAGCAGTTCTTC	-	TRBJ2-1	-	TRBV18
CAWSSGGEQFF	TGTGCCTGGAGCTCGGGGGGTGAGCAGTTCTTC	-	TRBJ2-1	TRBD2	TRBV30
CASMHTSGAAGELFF	TGTGCCAGCATGCACACTAGCGGCGCCGCCGGGGAGCTGTTTTTT	-	TRBJ2-2	TRBD2	TRBV5-4
CASSIRGYNQPQHF	TGTGCCAGTAGTATAAGGGGTTACAATCAGCCCCAGCATTTT	-	TRBJ1-5	-	TRBV19
CASSQYHEQYF	TGTGCCAGCAGCCAATACCACGAGCAGTACTTC	-	TRBJ2-7	-	TRBV14
CSAVQGYEQYF	TGCAGTGCGGTGCAGGGTTACGAGCAGTACTTC	-	TRBJ2-7	-	TRBV20-1
CASSLVGITDTQYF	TGTGCCAGCAGCTTGGTTGGAATCACAGATACGCAGTATTTT	-	TRBJ2-3	-	TRBV5-6
CASRLPNQPQHF	TGTGCCAGCCGGCTCCCAAATCAGCCCCAGCATTTT	-	TRBJ1-5	-	TRBV2
CASSIRTGGTANEKLFF	TGTGCCAGCAGCATACGGACAGGGGGGACGGCTAATGAAAAACTGTTTTTT	once	TRBJ1-4	TRBD1	TRBV5-6
CASSWGDGGLYNEQFF	TGTGCCAGCAGCTGGGGAGATGGGGGGCTATACAATGAGCAGTTCTTC	-	TRBJ2-1	-	TRBV7-9
CASSPRHGGAANTEAFF	TGTGCCAGCTCACCACGTCACGGAGGGGCAGCGAACACTGAAGCTTTCTTT	-	TRBJ1-1	-	TRBV18
CASSLQGNTEAFF	TGTGCCAGCAGTCTACAGGGAAACACTGAAGCTTTCTTT	once	TRBJ1-1	-	TRBV6-6
CASSERRGHSFYEQYF	TGTGCCAGCAGTGAACGGCGGGGGCACTCATTCTACGAGCAGTACTTC	few	TRBJ2-7	-	TRBV2
CATSRDRDGAGGYTF	TGTGCCACCAGCAGAGATAGGGACGGGGCCGGAGGCTACACCTTC	-	TRBJ1-2	-	TRBV15
CASQDRGIHQPQHF	TGTGCCAGCCAGGACAGGGGGATTCATCAGCCCCAGCATTTT	-	TRBJ1-5	TRBD1	TRBV27
CASSDLAGSDGYTF	TGTGCCAGCAGTGACTTAGCAGGGTCGGATGGCTACACCTTC	-	TRBJ1-2	-	TRBV6-4
CASSNFGGAETQYF	TGCGCCAGCAGCAATTTCGGGGGGGCGGAGACCCAGTACTTC	-	TRBJ2-5	TRBD2	TRBV4-1
CAISEGDQPQHF	TGTGCCATCAGTGAGGGCGATCAGCCCCAGCATTTT	-	TRBJ1-5	-	TRBV10-3
CASSPTAEGPIGTQYF	TGTGCCAGCTCGCCCACCGCTGAGGGCCCTATCGGGACGCAGTATTTT	few	TRBJ2-3	-	TRBV18
CASSRTATYEQYF	TGTGCCAGCAGCAGGACGGCCACCTACGAGCAGTACTTC	-	TRBJ2-7	-	TRBV5-6
CASSPAFIFPQVGNTIYF	TGCGCCAGCAGCCCCGCCTTTATCTTCCCTCAGGTTGGAAACACCATATATTTT	-	TRBJ1-3	-	TRBV4-1
CASSEWVSSYNEQFF	TGTGCCAGCAGTGAATGGGTAAGCTCCTACAATGAGCAGTTCTTC	-	TRBJ2-1	-	TRBV6-1
CASSPPIPGYGYTF	TGTGCCAGCTCACCACCGATACCCGGCTATGGCTACACCTTC	-	TRBJ1-2	-	TRBV18
CAIQGLTNTGELFF	TGTGCCATCCAGGGACTGACGAACACCGGGGAGCTGTTTTTT	-	TRBJ2-2	-	TRBV7-9
CASSLALAGGSDTQYF	TGCGCCAGCAGCTTGGCGCTAGCGGGGGGGTCAGATACGCAGTATTTT	-	TRBJ2-3	TRBD2	TRBV5-1
CASSYRPGRADTQYF	TGTGCCAGCAGTTACAGACCGGGGCGGGCAGATACGCAGTATTTT	once	TRBJ2-3	-	TRBV6-5
CASSPEGRRNQPQHF	TGTGCCAGTTCACCGGAGGGGCGGAGGAATCAGCCCCAGCATTTT	-	TRBJ1-5	-	TRBV6-5
CASSLVPRGDGSPLHF	TGTGCCAGCAGCCTAGTTCCGCGGGGGGACGGGTCACCCCTCCACTTT	-	TRBJ1-6	-	TRBV14
CASSQVYGEARYF	TGTGCCAGCAGCCAAGTATACGGGGAGGCCAGGTACTTC	-	TRBJ2-5	-	TRBV14
CASSLASGLAGYNEQFF	TGTGCCAGCAGCTTGGCCTCGGGCCTAGCGGGGTACAATGAGCAGTTCTTC	-	TRBJ2-1	TRBD2	TRBV5-8